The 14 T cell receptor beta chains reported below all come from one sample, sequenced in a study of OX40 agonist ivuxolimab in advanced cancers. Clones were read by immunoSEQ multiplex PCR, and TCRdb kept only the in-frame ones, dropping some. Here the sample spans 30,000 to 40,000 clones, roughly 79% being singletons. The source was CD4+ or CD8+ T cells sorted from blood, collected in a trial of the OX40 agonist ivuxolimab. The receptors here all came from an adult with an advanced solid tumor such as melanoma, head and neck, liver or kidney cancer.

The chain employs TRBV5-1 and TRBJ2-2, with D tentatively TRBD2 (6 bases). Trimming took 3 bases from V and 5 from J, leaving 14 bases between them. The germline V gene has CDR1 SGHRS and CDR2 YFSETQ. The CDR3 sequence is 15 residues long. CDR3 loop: CASSWDWSGTGELFF. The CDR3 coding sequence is TGCGCCAGCAGCTGGGACTGGTCGGGGACCGGGGAGCTGTTTTTT.

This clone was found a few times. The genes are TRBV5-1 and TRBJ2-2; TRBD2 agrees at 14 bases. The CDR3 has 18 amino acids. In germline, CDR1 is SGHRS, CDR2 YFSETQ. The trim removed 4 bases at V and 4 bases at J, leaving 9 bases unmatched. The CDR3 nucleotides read TGCGCCAGCAGCCTGGGACTAGCGGGAGCAAGCGGCACCGGGGAGCTGTTTTTT. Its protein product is CASSLGLAGASGTGELFF.

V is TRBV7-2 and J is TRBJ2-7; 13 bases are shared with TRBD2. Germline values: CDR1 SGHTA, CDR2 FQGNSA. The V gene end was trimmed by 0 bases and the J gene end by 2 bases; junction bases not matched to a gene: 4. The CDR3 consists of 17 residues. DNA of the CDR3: TGTGCCAGCAGCTTAGCCGGACTAGCGGGAGACCCCTACGAGCAGTACTTC. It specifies CASSLAGLAGDPYEQYF.

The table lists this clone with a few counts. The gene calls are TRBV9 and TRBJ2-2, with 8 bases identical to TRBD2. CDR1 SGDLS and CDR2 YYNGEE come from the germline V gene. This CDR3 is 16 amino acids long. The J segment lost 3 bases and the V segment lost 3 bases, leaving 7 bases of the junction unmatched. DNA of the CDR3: TGTGCCAGCAGCGAGGCGGGACTAGAAGACACCGGGGAGCTGTTTTTT. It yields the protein CASSEAGLEDTGELFF.

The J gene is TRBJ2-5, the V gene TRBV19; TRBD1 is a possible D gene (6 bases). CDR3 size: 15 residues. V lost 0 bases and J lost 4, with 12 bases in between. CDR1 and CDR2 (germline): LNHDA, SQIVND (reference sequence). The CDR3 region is CASSIDQGTGETQYF. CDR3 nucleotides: TGTGCCAGTAGTATAGATCAGGGGACGGGAGAGACCCAGTACTTC.

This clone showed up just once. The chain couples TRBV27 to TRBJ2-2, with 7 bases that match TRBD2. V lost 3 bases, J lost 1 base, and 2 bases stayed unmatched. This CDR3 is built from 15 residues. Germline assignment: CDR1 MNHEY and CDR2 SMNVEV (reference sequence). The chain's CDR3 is CASSFGLVNTGELFF. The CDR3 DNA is TGTGCCAGCAGTTTCGGACTAGTGAACACCGGGGAGCTGTTTTTT.

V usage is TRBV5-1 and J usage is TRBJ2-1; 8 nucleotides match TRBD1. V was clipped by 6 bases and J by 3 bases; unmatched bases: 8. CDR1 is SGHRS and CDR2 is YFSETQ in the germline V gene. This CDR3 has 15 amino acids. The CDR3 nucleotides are TGCGCCAGCACCTCGGGACAGGTACACTACAATGAGCAGTTCTTC. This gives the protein CASTSGQVHYNEQFF. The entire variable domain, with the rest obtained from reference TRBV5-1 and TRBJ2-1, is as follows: KAGVTQTPRYLIKTRGQQVTLSCSPISGHRSVSWYQQTPGQGLQFLFEYFSETQRNKGNFPGRFSGRQFSNSRSEMNVSTLELGDSALYLCASTSGQVHYNEQFFGPGTRLTVL.

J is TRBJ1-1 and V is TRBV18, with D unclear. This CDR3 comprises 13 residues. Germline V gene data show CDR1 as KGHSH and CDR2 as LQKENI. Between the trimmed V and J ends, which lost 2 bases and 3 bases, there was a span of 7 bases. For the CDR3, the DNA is TGTGCCAGCTCACCAAATAGGGACACTGAAGCTTTCTTT. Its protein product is CASSPNRDTEAFF.

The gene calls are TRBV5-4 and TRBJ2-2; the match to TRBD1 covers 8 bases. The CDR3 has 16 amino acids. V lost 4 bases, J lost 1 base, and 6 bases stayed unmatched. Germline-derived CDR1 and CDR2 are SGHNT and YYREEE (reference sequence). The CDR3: CASSNLGQGNTGELFF. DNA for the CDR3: TGTGCCAGCAGCAACCTCGGACAGGGGAACACCGGGGAGCTGTTTTTT.

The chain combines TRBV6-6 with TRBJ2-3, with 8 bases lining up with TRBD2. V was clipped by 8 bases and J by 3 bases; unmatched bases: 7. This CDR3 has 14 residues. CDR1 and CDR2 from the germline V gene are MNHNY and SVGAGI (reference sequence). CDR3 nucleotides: TGTGCCAGCTTGCCGGGGGGGCCAACAGATACGCAGTATTTT. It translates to CASLPGGPTDTQYF.

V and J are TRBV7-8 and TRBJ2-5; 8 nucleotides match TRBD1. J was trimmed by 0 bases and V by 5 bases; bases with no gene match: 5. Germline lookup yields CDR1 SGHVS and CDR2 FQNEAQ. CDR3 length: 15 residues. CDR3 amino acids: CASSIQGANQETQYF. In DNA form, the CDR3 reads TGTGCCAGCAGCATCCAGGGGGCGAACCAAGAGACCCAGTACTTC. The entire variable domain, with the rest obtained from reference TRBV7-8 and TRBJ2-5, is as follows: GAGVSQSPRYKVAKRGQDVALRCDPISGHVSLFWYQQALGQGPEFLTYFQNEAQLDKSGLPSDRFFAERPEGSVSTLKIQRTQQEDSAVYLCASSIQGANQETQYFGPGTRLLVL.

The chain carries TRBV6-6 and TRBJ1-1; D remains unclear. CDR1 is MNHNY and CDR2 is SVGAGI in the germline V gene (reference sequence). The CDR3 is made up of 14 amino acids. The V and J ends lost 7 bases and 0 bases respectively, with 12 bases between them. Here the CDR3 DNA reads TGTGCCAGCAATCGACCGGGCCTGAACACTGAAGCTTTCTTT. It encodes CASNRPGLNTEAFF.

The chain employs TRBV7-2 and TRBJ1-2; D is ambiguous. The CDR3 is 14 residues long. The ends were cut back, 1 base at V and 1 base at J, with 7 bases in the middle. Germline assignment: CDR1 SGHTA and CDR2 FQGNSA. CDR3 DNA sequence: TGTGCCAGCAGCTTAGAACAGCGTAACTATGGCTACACCTTC. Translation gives CASSLEQRNYGYTF.

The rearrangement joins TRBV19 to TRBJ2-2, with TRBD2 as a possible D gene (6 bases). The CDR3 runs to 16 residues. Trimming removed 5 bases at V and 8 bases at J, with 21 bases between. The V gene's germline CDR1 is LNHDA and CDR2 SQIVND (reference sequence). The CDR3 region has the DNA TGTGCCAGTAGTTCCCTGATCCGACTAGTTTCAGGGGAGCTGTTTTTT. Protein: CASSSLIRLVSGELFF.